The 11 T cell receptor beta chains in this list originate from one sample, sequenced in a study of blood T cell repertoires in COVID-19. Profiling relied on immunoSEQ multiplex PCR, and the TCRdb table lists in-frame clones only, not all of them. The table has 140,000 to 150,000 clones, 65% to 85% seen once. The source material was peripheral blood. These receptors were collected from a man aged 55 to 70 with active or convalescent COVID-19.

The J gene is TRBJ1-6, the V gene TRBV10-3; unclear D gene. The germline gives CDR1 ENHRY, CDR2 SYGVKD. The V gene lost 2 bases and the J gene lost 7 bases, with 9 bases spanning the gap. There are 14 residues in the CDR3. The CDR3 spells CAISERTWNSPLHF. As DNA, the CDR3 is TGTGCCATCAGTGAGCGTACATGGAATTCACCCCTCCACTTT.

This clone was picked up one time. CDR3 sequence: CASSTGSNYGYTF. CDR3 bases: TGTGCCAGCAGCACGGGTTCCAACTATGGCTACACCTTC. The chain uses TRBV28 and TRBJ1-2; D is undetermined. Trimming left V 6 bases short and J 2 bases short, with 10 bases between. This CDR3 contains 13 residues. In germline, CDR1 is MDHEN, CDR2 SYDVKM.

The rearrangement links TRBV6-6 to TRBJ1-1, with 10 bases aligning to TRBD1. Germline V CDR1 and CDR2: MNHNY, SVGAGI (reference sequence). This CDR3 has 13 residues. Trimming removed 5 bases from V and 5 bases from J; junction bases left unmatched: 2. Written as DNA, the CDR3 is TGTGCCAGCAGTCGGACAGGGGGGACTGAAGCTTTCTTT. The encoded protein is CASSRTGGTEAFF.

DNA for the CDR3: TGTGCCAGCAGTTTAGACTGGGTGACCGGGGAGCTGTTTTTT. This sequence encodes CASSLDWVTGELFF. The rearrangement links TRBV27 to TRBJ2-2; D is uncertain. V lost 2 bases and J lost 5, with 9 bases in between. This CDR3 is 14 amino acids long. Germline V lookup: CDR1 MNHEY, CDR2 SMNVEV (reference sequence).

This chain uses TRBV30 with TRBJ2-2; D call uncertain. The CDR3 totals 13 residues. Per the germline V gene, CDR1 is GTSNPN and CDR2 is SVGIG (reference sequence). Trimming took 2 bases from V and 3 from J, leaving 7 bases between them. In nucleotides, the CDR3 is TGTGCCTGGAGTAGAGGCGACACCGGGGAGCTGTTTTTT. Amino acids: CAWSRGDTGELFF.

The chain joins TRBV19 to TRBJ1-5; 9 bases are a match to TRBD1. Germline V lookup: CDR1 LNHDA, CDR2 SQIVND (reference sequence). The CDR3 spans 15 residues. The junction had 7 bases not matched to a gene; V was cut back by 7 bases and J by 3 bases. CDR3 sequence (DNA): TGTGCCAGTACGGGACAGGGCTGGCCCAATCAGCCCCAGCATTTT. This translates into CASTGQGWPNQPQHF.

This clone appeared a few times. This chain joins TRBV5-1 and TRBJ2-2, with D uncertain. The germline V gene encodes CDR1 SGHRS and CDR2 YFSETQ. This CDR3 has 13 residues. Trimming cost V 0 bases and J 4 bases, with 4 bases left between them. In nucleotides, the CDR3 is TGCGCCAGCAGCTTGGTCGGCACCGGGGAGCTGTTTTTT. It specifies CASSLVGTGELFF.

The chain combines TRBV9 with TRBJ1-4, with D unclear. V lost 0 bases and J lost 7, with 13 bases in between. Germline V lookup: CDR1 SGDLS, CDR2 YYNGEE. The CDR3 runs 15 residues. This chain's CDR3 is CASSVGGVRSEKLFF. CDR3 in DNA: TGTGCCAGCAGCGTAGGCGGGGTGAGGAGTGAAAAACTGTTTTTT.

The V call is TRBV5-4, the J call TRBJ1-4, with a tentative D call TRBD1 (6 bases). The V end lost 1 base, the J end lost 7 bases, and 17 bases lay between the germline ends. This CDR3 region has 16 residues. Germline loops: CDR1 SGHNT, CDR2 YYREEE (reference sequence). This CDR3 is CASSLSYRGAAEKLFF. CDR3 DNA sequence: TGTGCCAGCAGCTTGTCTTATCGGGGGGCTGCTGAAAAACTGTTTTTT.

A word on this clone: One end of the junction does not line up with germline, which may come from a read error. The chain carries TRBV6-5 and TRBJ1-6, with 7 positions matching TRBD1. Germline V gene lookup returns CDR1 MNHEY and CDR2 SVGAGI. The CDR3 spans 14 residues. The CDR3 bases are TGTGCCACCAGTAGGCAGGGGGGAAATTCACCCCTCCACTTT. Amino acids: CATSRQGGNSPLHF.

The CDR3 reads CASSSGGGLEQYF. In DNA, the CDR3 is TGTGCCAGCAGCTCCGGCGGGGGACTCGAGCAGTACTTC. The J gene is TRBJ2-7, the V gene TRBV7-2; TRBD2 agrees at 7 bases. The CDR3 covers 13 residues. V lost 4 bases and J lost 6; bases outside the gene matches: 6. CDR1 and CDR2 from the germline V gene are SGHTA and FQGNSA. Drawing the rest from reference TRBV7-2 and TRBJ2-7, the complete variable domain is GAGVSQSPSNKVTEKGKDVELRCDPISGHTALYWYRQSLGQGLEFLIYFQGNSAPDKSGLPSDRFSAERTGGSVSTLTIQRTQQEDSAVYLCASSSGGGLEQYFGPGTRLTVT.